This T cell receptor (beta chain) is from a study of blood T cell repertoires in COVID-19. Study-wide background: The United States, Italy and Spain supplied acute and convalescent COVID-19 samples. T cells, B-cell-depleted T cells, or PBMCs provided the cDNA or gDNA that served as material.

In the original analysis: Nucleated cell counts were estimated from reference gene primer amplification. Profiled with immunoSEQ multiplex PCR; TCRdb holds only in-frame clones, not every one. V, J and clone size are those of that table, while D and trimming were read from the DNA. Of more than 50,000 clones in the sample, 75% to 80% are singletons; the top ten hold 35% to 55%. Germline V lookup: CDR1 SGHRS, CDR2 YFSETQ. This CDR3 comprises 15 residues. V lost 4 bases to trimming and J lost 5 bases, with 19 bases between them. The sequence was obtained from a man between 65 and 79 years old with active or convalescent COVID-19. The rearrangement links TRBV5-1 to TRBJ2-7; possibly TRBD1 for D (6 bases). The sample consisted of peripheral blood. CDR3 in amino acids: CASSLRGRGYDEQYF. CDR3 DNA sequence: TGCGCCAGCAGCCTCAGAGGCAGGGGCTACGACGAGCAGTACTTC.